One and the same sample provided the 8 T cell receptor beta chains below, sequenced in a study of memory CD4+ T cells and cytomegalovirus serostatus. Measured with immunoSEQ multiplex PCR; TCRdb has only the in-frame clones, and not every one. The top ten hold roughly 1.1% of the sample, which has roughly 40,000 clones, roughly three quarters seen once. Single viable CD3+CD4+CD8-CD45RO+ cells were sorted as the memory CD4+ T cells. The sequenced sample consisted of memory CD4+ T cells from blood. The receptor source for this set is an adult in good health and CMV-seronegative.

J is TRBJ1-1 and V is TRBV6-1, with D perhaps matching TRBD1 (6 bases). CDR1 and CDR2 from the germline V gene are MNHNS and SASEGT. Trimming stripped 2 bases from V and 1 base from J, with 8 bases between. The CDR3 runs to 14 residues. The CDR3, as DNA: TGTGCCAGCAGTGAAAAGGGGGGGAACACTGAAGCTTTCTTT. Its protein product is CASSEKGGNTEAFF.

In this sample, this clone turned up once. This chain joins TRBV5-1 and TRBJ2-7; tentatively, D is TRBD2 (5 bases). Germline V gene sequence: CDR1 SGHRS, CDR2 YFSETQ. The CDR3 contains 15 residues. Trimming left V 4 bases short and J 0 bases short, with 14 bases between. The CDR3 DNA reads as TGCGCCAGCAGCCTGCTCGGACGGGACTCCTACGAGCAGTACTTC. It encodes CASSLLGRDSYEQYF.

The chain recombines TRBV7-8 with TRBJ2-3, with D tentatively TRBD1 (6 bases). V was trimmed by 0 bases and J by 8 bases, leaving 9 bases between them. The CDR3 spans 13 residues. Germline-derived CDR1 and CDR2 are SGHVS and FQNEAQ. The CDR3 DNA sequence: TGTGCCAGCAGCTTAGCGGACAGCGGTACGCAGTATTTT. Its protein is CASSLADSGTQYF.

The V and J genes are TRBV29-1 and TRBJ2-3; 7 bases are shared with TRBD2. The CDR3 is 14 amino acids. Germline assignment: CDR1 SQVTM and CDR2 ANQGSEA. The V segment lost 6 bases and the J segment 3 bases; nucleotides outside the gene matches: 9. The CDR3 DNA is TGCAGCGTCTCCCCAGGGAGGGAAACAGATACGCAGTATTTT. Translated: CSVSPGRETDTQYF.

This chain uses TRBV11-2 with TRBJ1-2; D perhaps matches TRBD1 (5 bases). Trimming shortened V by 2 bases and J by 4 bases, and 14 bases separated the two germline ends. Per germline, CDR1 SGHAT and CDR2 FQNNGV. The CDR3 covers 15 residues. CDR3 loop: CASSLRRGWGYGYTF. The CDR3 DNA sequence: TGTGCCAGCAGCTTACGGCGGGGCTGGGGCTATGGCTACACCTTC. Filled out from reference TRBV11-2 and TRBJ1-2, the complete variable domain reads EAGVAQSPRYKIIEKRQSVAFWCNPISGHATLYWYQQILGQGPKLLIQFQNNGVVDDSQLPKDRFSAERLKGVDSTLKIQPAKLEDSAVYLCASSLRRGWGYGYTFGSGTRLTVV.

V gene TRBV18 combines with J gene TRBJ1-1, with D possibly TRBD1 on 5 matching bases. The CDR3 extends over 14 amino acids. Germline CDR1 KGHSH, CDR2 LQKENI. The germline V and J ends were trimmed by 6 bases and 4 bases, with 15 bases remaining between them. The CDR3 here is CASSVGVQITEAFF. As DNA, the CDR3 is TGTGCCAGCTCCGTAGGGGTCCAGATCACTGAAGCTTTCTTT.

This clone turned up a few times. The rearrangement joins TRBV5-1 to TRBJ1-5, with a possible D match to TRBD1 (6 bases). The V end was cut by 0 bases, the J end by 3 bases, with 10 bases between. The CDR3 totals 15 residues. Per the germline V gene, CDR1 is SGHRS and CDR2 is YFSETQ. Here the CDR3 reads CASSLGGQTNQPQHF. In DNA form, the CDR3 reads TGCGCCAGCAGCTTGGGAGGACAGACCAATCAGCCCCAGCATTTT.

The chain combines TRBV5-6 with TRBJ2-3; D is possibly TRBD2 (6 bases). The CDR3 has 15 residues. V shed 5 bases and J shed 2 bases, with 15 bases lying between them. CDR1 and CDR2 (germline): SGHDT, YYEEEE. The DNA of the CDR3 is TGTGCCAGCAGTGCTCCGGGACTGGTCACAGATACGCAGTATTTT. It specifies CASSAPGLVTDTQYF.